This T cell receptor beta chain was captured in a study of cytomegalovirus exposure and HLA in healthy donors. Study details: There were approximately 85 million unique TCRs (from HLA-typed donors) in an early data release.

As regards this clone: The target antigen is unknown.

Study-level points and caveats: Other equally common chains were less clonally expanded than HLA-associated TCR beta chains, a later analysis showed.

The study ran its PCR with 60 Vbeta and 13 Jbeta primers. Using immunoSEQ multiplex PCR, the repertoire was profiled, and TCRdb retains in-frame clones only, with some absent. Of approximately 160,000 clones listed, roughly three quarters are singletons. Germline V gene sequence: CDR1 GTSNPN, CDR2 SVGIG (reference sequence). With 5 bases clipped from V and 7 bases from J, the junction kept 8 bases outside the gene matches. This CDR3 has 14 amino acids. Sequencing used PBMCs. The chain links TRBV30 to TRBJ1-6; 7 nucleotides align to TRBD1. This sequence was found in a woman aged 45-65 years in good health and CMV-seropositive. DNA of the CDR3: TGTGCCTGGCAGACAGGGTTTAGAAATTCACCCCTCCACTTT. Its translation: CAWQTGFRNSPLHF.